This entry features one TCR beta chain sequence. This record belongs to a study of follicular helper T cells after annual influenza vaccination. V lost 5 bases, J lost 10 bases, and 5 bases stayed unmatched. The CDR3 length is 12 residues. Germline lookup yields CDR1 SGHVS and CDR2 FNYEAQ. Clones were read by immunoSEQ multiplex PCR, and TCRdb kept only the in-frame ones, dropping some. Among 9,000 to 13,000 clones listed, under 80% were seen once. This chain uses TRBV7-6 with TRBJ1-3; 7 nucleotides match TRBD1. The sample consisted of CXCR5- memory CD4+ T cells sorted from blood, taken 6 weeks after influenza vaccination. The TCR comes from an adult who received the influenza vaccine. The CDR3 nucleotides are TGTGCCAGCAGCCTAACAGGGGAAACCATATATTTT. This codes for CASSLTGETIYF.